The 28 T cell receptor beta chains below all came from one sample that was sequenced in a study of T cell repertoires in cytomegalovirus infection. A single record per CDR3 protein comes from TCRdb applying MiXCR to the reads. The repertoire holds hundreds of thousands of distinct CDR3 sequences, with roughly 30% as singletons. What was sequenced was PBMCs. The receptors stem from a human donor in good health (CMV status not recorded). Some clones in this sample may be carry-over from other donors' samples.

This clonotype was seen a single time. This chain links TRBV20-1 with TRBJ1-2, with D perhaps matching TRBD1 (6 bases). Between the trimmed V and J ends, which lost 2 bases and 7 bases, there was a span of 29 bases. This CDR3 is built from 18 residues. Germline CDR1 and CDR2: DFQATT and SNEGSKA (reference sequence). The CDR3 spells CSARLGAGGDRDASGYTF. CDR3 sequence (DNA): TGCAGTGCTAGACTTGGGGCTGGGGGCGATCGGGATGCCTCTGGCTACACCTTC.

In regard to this clonotype: The CDR3 end shows no conserved phenylalanine or tryptophan, and so a read error is likely. The V gene is TRBV6-1, the J gene TRBJ2-7, with D uncertain. From germline, CDR1 is MNHNS and CDR2 SASEGT. The CDR3 consists of 12 residues. The V end lost 2 bases, the J end lost 3 bases, and 5 bases lay between the germline ends. The CDR3 reads CASSEQIYEQYL. The CDR3 DNA is TGTGCCAGCAGTGAACAGATCTACGAGCAGTACTTA.

J is TRBJ1-4 and V is TRBV12-3 or TRBV12-4; the D gene is possibly TRBD1 (6 bases). Trimming shortened V by 3 bases and J by 3 bases, and 11 bases separated the two germline ends. The CDR3 covers 15 residues. The CDR3 nucleotides are TGTGCCAGCAGTTTCGGACAGAGCCCTAATGAAAAACTGTTTTTT. As protein: CASSFGQSPNEKLFF.

On this clonotype: A read error may produce the germline difference seen at one junction end. This chain links TRBV7-2 with TRBJ1-5; D ambiguous. CDR3 length: 15 residues. Per the germline V gene, CDR1 is SGHTA and CDR2 is FQGNSA. The CDR3 region is CASILSPLSNQPQHF. The CDR3 DNA reads TGTGCCAGCATCTTAAGTCCCCTTAGCAATCAGCCCCAGCATTTT.

V and J are TRBV27 and TRBJ1-5; D gene uncertain. The germline V and J ends were trimmed by 5 bases and 4 bases, with 18 bases remaining between them. The germline gives CDR1 MNHEY, CDR2 SMNVEV (reference sequence). CDR3 length: 16 residues. The CDR3 DNA follows: TGTGCCAGCAGTCCCTGGGTTTTGGGTCCGAATCAGCCCCAGCATTTT. Protein sequence: CASSPWVLGPNQPQHF.

There are many counts of this clonotype. The chain combines TRBV7-2 with TRBJ1-5; no definite D call. CDR3 length: 15 amino acids. V lost 1 base to trimming and J lost 7 bases, with 14 bases between them. Germline V gene sequence: CDR1 SGHTA, CDR2 FQGNSA. This CDR3 is CASSLVAVVGQPQHF. The CDR3 DNA sequence: TGTGCCAGCAGCTTAGTTGCGGTTGTAGGACAGCCCCAGCATTTT.

This clonotype has only a few counts. V is TRBV10-2 and J is TRBJ2-1, with 8 bases fitting TRBD1. The CDR3 is 16 amino acids. J was trimmed by 0 bases and V by 3 bases; bases with no gene match: 4. CDR1 and CDR2 from the germline V gene are WSHSY and SAAADI. In DNA, the CDR3 is TGCGCCAGCAGTGACCCAGGGGGCCCCTCCTACAATGAGCAGTTCTTC. Translated: CASSDPGGPSYNEQFF.

As regards this clonotype: Its ends do not fully match the called genes, so a read error is possible. The rearrangement uses TRBV4-1 and TRBJ1-1; D remains unclear. CDR3 length: 14 residues. Germline V gene sequence: CDR1 MGHRA, CDR2 YSYEKL. The CDR3 protein is CSSSQGNMNTEAFF. The CDR3 DNA reads as TGCTCCAGCAGTCAAGGGAATATGAACACTGAAGCTTTCTTT.

This chain joins TRBV4-3 and TRBJ2-6; D perhaps matches TRBD1 (6 bases). CDR1 and CDR2 from the germline V gene are LGHNA and YSLEER. The CDR3 contains 18 residues. V was trimmed by 0 bases and J by 2 bases, leaving 14 bases between them. CDR3 bases: TGCGCCAGCAGCCAAGATCTTCCAACAGGGACTGGGGCCAACGTCCTGACTTTC. Amino acids: CASSQDLPTGTGANVLTF.

The table lists this clonotype with a few counts. The rearrangement uses TRBV7-6 and TRBJ2-3; D unresolved. This CDR3 region has 13 residues. Trimming removed 8 bases at V and 0 bases at J, with 9 bases between. From germline, CDR1 is SGHVS and CDR2 FNYEAQ. The CDR3 sequence: CASAPPSTDTQYF. In DNA form, the CDR3 reads TGTGCCAGCGCTCCCCCTAGCACAGATACGCAGTATTTT.

This clonotype appeared once. Because it lacks the conserved phenylalanine or tryptophan at the end, this CDR3 is likely a read error. The chain links TRBV7-2 to TRBJ2-3; tentatively, D is TRBD1 or TRBD2 (5 bases each). The length of the CDR3 is 13 residues. Trimming pared 4 bases from V and 3 bases from J, leaving 8 bases between. Per germline, CDR1 SGHTA and CDR2 FQGNSA. DNA of the CDR3: TGTGCCAGCAGCTGCGAGGGGACAGATACGCAGTATTTG. This codes for CASSCEGTDTQYL.

V and J are TRBV2 and TRBJ2-3; D gene ambiguous. The CDR3 sequence is 13 residues long. V lost 4 bases and J lost 6, with 11 bases in between. Per germline, CDR1 SNHLY and CDR2 FYNNEI. The CDR3 DNA follows: TGTGCCAGCAGTGTGGCTGGTATGGATACGCAGTATTTT. It codes for CASSVAGMDTQYF.

The chain employs TRBV5-4 and TRBJ1-1, with 8 bases fitting TRBD1. Germline assignment: CDR1 SGHNT and CDR2 YYREEE (reference sequence). The CDR3 spans 14 residues. V was clipped by 3 bases and J by 2 bases; unmatched bases: 3. CDR3 in amino acids: CASSWDRTNTEAFF. The CDR3 DNA reads TGTGCCAGCAGCTGGGACAGGACTAACACTGAAGCTTTCTTT.

The table lists this clonotype with many counts. V gene TRBV6-1 combines with J gene TRBJ2-5, with 9 bases fitting TRBD1. The CDR3 length is 15 residues. J gave up 4 bases and V 5 bases, and 8 bases lay outside the gene matches. The germline gives CDR1 MNHNS, CDR2 SASEGT. The CDR3 DNA is TGTGCCAGCAGTCCTCCGGGACAGGGAGGAGAGACCCAGTACTTC. This gives the protein CASSPPGQGGETQYF.

The chain has TRBV20-1 and TRBJ1-6; D call uncertain. Germline loops: CDR1 DFQATT, CDR2 SNEGSKA (reference sequence). The CDR3 consists of 13 residues. V lost 1 base and J 3 bases, leaving 4 bases between the germline ends. CDR3 loop: CSARVDYNSPLHF. CDR3 nucleotides: TGCAGTGCTAGAGTGGACTATAATTCACCCCTCCACTTT.

The rearrangement joins TRBV5-6 to TRBJ2-7; D gene uncertain. Germline lookup yields CDR1 SGHDT and CDR2 YYEEEE. Trimming removed 0 bases from V and 3 bases from J, with 10 bases in between. The CDR3 consists of 14 residues. The DNA for the CDR3 is TGTGCCAGCAGCTTGGAAAGGTGGAGCTACGAGCAGTACTTC. Its protein is CASSLERWSYEQYF.

J is TRBJ2-7 and V is TRBV6-5; TRBD1 might be the D (6 bases). The V end was cut by 4 bases, the J end by 0 bases, with 13 bases between. Looked up from germline, CDR1 is MNHEY and CDR2 is SVGAGI. The CDR3 is 15 amino acids. CDR3: CASSFRQAASYEQYF. CDR3 bases: TGTGCCAGCAGTTTCAGACAGGCTGCCTCCTACGAGCAGTACTTC.

The V and J genes are TRBV19 and TRBJ2-3; 8 bases fit TRBD2. There are 14 residues in the CDR3. Germline trimming cut 7 bases from V and 4 bases from J; bases unmatched to any gene: 7. Germline values: CDR1 LNHDA, CDR2 SQIVND (reference sequence). In DNA, the CDR3 is TGTGCCAGTATTACTAGCGGTATGCCAGATACGCAGTATTTT. This gives the protein CASITSGMPDTQYF.

This clonotype came up a few times. The DNA for the CDR3 is TGCAGCGTTGAAAAGGGGGGCGAGGAGACCCAGTACTTC. This translates into CSVEKGGEETQYF. The J gene is TRBJ2-5, the V gene TRBV29-1, with D perhaps being TRBD1 or TRBD2 (6 bases each). V lost 2 bases and J lost 5, with 12 bases in between. The length of the CDR3 is 13 residues. CDR1 is SQVTM and CDR2 is ANQGSEA in the germline V gene. The full variable domain, rest sourced from reference TRBV29-1 and TRBJ2-5, is SAVISQKPSRDICQRGTSLTIQCQVDSQVTMMFWYRQQPGQSLTLIATANQGSEATYESGFVIDKFPISRPNLTFSTLTVSNMSPEDSSIYLCSVEKGGEETQYFGPGTRLLVL.

This clonotype was found a few times. This chain connects TRBV6-1 to TRBJ1-2; 8 positions agree with TRBD1. CDR3 length: 18 residues. Germline CDR1 is MNHNS and CDR2 is SASEGT. J gave up 4 bases and V 5 bases, and 18 bases lay outside the gene matches. DNA of the CDR3: TGTGCCAGCAGTTCAAGCCCTTCCGGTTGGACAGGGAGCTATGGCTACACCTTC. This translates into CASSSSPSGWTGSYGYTF.

This clonotype was counted many times. The genes are TRBV7-2 and TRBJ2-7; 8 positions agree with TRBD2. The length of the CDR3 is 16 residues. Per the germline V gene, CDR1 is SGHTA and CDR2 is FQGNSA. J gave up 0 bases and V 0 bases, and 4 bases lay outside the gene matches. The CDR3 nucleotides are TGTGCCAGCAGCTTAGCTGGTAGCGGGGCCTCCTACGAGCAGTACTTC. It translates to CASSLAGSGASYEQYF. The full variable domain, completed using reference TRBV7-2 and TRBJ2-7, is GAGVSQSPSNKVTEKGKDVELRCDPISGHTALYWYRQSLGQGLEFLIYFQGNSAPDKSGLPSDRFSAERTGGSVSTLTIQRTQQEDSAVYLCASSLAGSGASYEQYFGPGTRLTVT.

J is TRBJ2-5 and V is TRBV20-1; 9 nucleotides agree with TRBD2. V lost 3 bases to trimming and J lost 2 bases; unmatched junction nucleotides: 7. The CDR3 runs to 15 residues. CDR1 DFQATT and CDR2 SNEGSKA come from the germline V gene (reference sequence). The CDR3 protein is CSASYLAGVQETQYF. The CDR3 DNA follows: TGCAGTGCTAGTTACTTAGCGGGGGTTCAAGAGACCCAGTACTTC.

V usage is TRBV2 and J usage is TRBJ2-7; 9 bases are a match to TRBD1. Germline V gives CDR1 SNHLY, CDR2 FYNNEI. After removal of 5 bases from V and 5 bases from J, the junction contained 16 bases not matched to a gene. The CDR3 is made up of 17 amino acids. DNA for the CDR3: TGTGCCAGCAGTACCCCGGGACAGGGTGAAGCTATTAACGAGCAGTACTTC. It translates to CASSTPGQGEAINEQYF.

This clonotype was recorded a few times. The J gene is TRBJ2-2, the V gene TRBV7-6; D gene unclear. This CDR3 spans 16 amino acids. The V gene lost 1 base and the J gene lost 4 bases, with 13 bases spanning the gap. Germline V lookup: CDR1 SGHVS, CDR2 FNYEAQ. The CDR3 spells CASSLGTQRGTGELFF. CDR3 DNA sequence: TGTGCCAGCAGCTTAGGTACCCAGCGCGGCACCGGGGAGCTGTTTTTT.

This chain uses TRBV6-1 with TRBJ1-2; no firm D call. CDR3 length: 15 amino acids. The germline gives CDR1 MNHNS, CDR2 SASEGT. Trimming removed 11 bases at V and 8 bases at J, with 27 bases between. The CDR3 loop is CAVGPNPALQVGYTF. CDR3 sequence (DNA): TGTGCCGTTGGCCCAAACCCGGCGCTTCAGGTGGGCTACACCTTC.

Ten or more counts support this clonotype. The CDR3 loop is CASSLEDRGIQETQYF. Written as DNA, the CDR3 is TGTGCCAGCAGCTTAGAAGACCGGGGAATCCAAGAGACCCAGTACTTC. The rearrangement joins TRBV7-8 to TRBJ2-5, with a weak D call TRBD2 (5 bases). Between the trimmed V and J ends, which lost 1 base and 1 base, there was a span of 13 bases. CDR3 length: 16 residues. Germline CDR1 and CDR2: SGHVS and FQNEAQ.

V gene TRBV6-8 combines with J gene TRBJ2-7; weak D call: TRBD2 (5 bases). Looked up from germline, CDR1 is MNHGY and CDR2 is SAAAGT. This CDR3 spans 14 amino acids. V shed 6 bases and J shed 5 bases, with 17 bases lying between them. CDR3 in DNA: TGTGCCAGCAGCTACCCTGGACCCGGGGACGAGCAGTACTTC. Protein: CASSYPGPGDEQYF.

This chain joins TRBV7-2 and TRBJ2-1, with 9 bases matching TRBD2. The V gene's germline CDR1 is SGHTA and CDR2 FQGNSA. Losses at the gene ends were 5 bases for V and 4 bases for J; bases not matched to a gene: 15. The CDR3 loop spans 18 amino acids. The CDR3 spells CASSVGGGAGGGYNEQFF. The DNA for the CDR3 is TGTGCCAGCAGCGTAGGTGGGGGAGCGGGGGGCGGATACAATGAGCAGTTCTTC.